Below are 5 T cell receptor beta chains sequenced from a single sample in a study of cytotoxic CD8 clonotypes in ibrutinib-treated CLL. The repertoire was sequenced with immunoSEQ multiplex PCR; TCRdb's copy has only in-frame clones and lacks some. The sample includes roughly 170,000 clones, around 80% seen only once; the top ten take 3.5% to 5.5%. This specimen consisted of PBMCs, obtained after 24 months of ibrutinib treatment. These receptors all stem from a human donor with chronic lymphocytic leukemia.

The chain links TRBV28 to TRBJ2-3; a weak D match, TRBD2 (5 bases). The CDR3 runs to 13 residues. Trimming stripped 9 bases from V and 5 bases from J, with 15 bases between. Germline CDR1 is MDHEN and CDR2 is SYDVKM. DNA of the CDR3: TGTGCCAGTGGGTGGGGAGTACGAGATACGCAGTATTTT. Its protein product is CASGWGVRDTQYF. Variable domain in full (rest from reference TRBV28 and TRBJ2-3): DVKVTQSSRYLVKRTGEKVFLECVQDMDHENMFWYRQDPGLGLRLIYFSYDVKMKEKGDIPEGYSVSREKKERFSLILESASTNQTSMYLCASGWGVRDTQYFGPGTRLTVL.

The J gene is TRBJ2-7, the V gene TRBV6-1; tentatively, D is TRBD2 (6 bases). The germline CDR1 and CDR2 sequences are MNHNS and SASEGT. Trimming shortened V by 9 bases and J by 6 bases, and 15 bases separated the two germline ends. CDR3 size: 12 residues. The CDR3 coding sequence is TGTGCCAGTACTGGTGACGGGGGCGAGCAGTACTTC. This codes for CASTGDGGEQYF.

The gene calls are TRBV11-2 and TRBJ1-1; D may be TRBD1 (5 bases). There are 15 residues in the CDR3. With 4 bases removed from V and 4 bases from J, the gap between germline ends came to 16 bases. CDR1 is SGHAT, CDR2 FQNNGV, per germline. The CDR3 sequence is CASSSGVFRGTEAFF. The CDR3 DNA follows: TGTGCCAGCAGCTCGGGGGTTTTTAGGGGCACTGAAGCTTTCTTT.

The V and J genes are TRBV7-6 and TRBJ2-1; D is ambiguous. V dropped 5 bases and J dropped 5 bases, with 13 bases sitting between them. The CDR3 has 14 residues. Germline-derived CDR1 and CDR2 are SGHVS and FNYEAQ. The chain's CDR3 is CASSLPGVDNEQFF. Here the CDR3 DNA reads TGTGCCAGCAGCCTGCCTGGGGTAGACAATGAGCAGTTCTTC.

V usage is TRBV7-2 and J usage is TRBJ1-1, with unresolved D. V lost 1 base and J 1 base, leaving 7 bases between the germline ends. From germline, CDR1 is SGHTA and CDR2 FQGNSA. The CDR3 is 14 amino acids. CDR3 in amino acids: CASSLEAQNTEAFF. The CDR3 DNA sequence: TGTGCCAGCAGCTTAGAAGCCCAGAACACTGAAGCTTTCTTT. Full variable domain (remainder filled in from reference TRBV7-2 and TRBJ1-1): GAGVSQSPSNKVTEKGKDVELRCDPISGHTALYWYRQSLGQGLEFLIYFQGNSAPDKSGLPSDRFSAERTGGSVSTLTIQRTQQEDSAVYLCASSLEAQNTEAFFGQGTRLTVV.